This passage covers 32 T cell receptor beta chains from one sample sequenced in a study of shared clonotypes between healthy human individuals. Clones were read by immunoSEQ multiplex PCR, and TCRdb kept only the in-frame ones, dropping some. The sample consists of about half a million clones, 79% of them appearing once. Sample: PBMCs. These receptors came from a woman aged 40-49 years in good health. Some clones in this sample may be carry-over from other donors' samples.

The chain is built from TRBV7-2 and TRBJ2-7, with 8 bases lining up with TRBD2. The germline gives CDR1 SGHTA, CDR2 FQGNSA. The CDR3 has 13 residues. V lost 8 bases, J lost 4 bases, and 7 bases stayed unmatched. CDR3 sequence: CASGVAGLYEQYF. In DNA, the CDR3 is TGTGCCAGCGGGGTAGCGGGACTGTACGAGCAGTACTTC.

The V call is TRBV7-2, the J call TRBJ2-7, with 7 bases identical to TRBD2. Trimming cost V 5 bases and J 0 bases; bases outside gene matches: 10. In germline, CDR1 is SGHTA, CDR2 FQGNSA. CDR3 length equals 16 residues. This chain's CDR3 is CASSPRAGASSYEQYF. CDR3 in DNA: TGTGCCAGCAGCCCCCGTGCGGGAGCGAGCTCCTACGAGCAGTACTTC.

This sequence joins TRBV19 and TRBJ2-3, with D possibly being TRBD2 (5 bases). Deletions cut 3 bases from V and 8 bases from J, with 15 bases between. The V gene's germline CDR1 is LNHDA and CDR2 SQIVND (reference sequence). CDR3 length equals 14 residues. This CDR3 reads CASSMGVDPFTQYF. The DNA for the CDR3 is TGTGCCAGTAGTATGGGAGTAGATCCGTTTACGCAGTATTTT.

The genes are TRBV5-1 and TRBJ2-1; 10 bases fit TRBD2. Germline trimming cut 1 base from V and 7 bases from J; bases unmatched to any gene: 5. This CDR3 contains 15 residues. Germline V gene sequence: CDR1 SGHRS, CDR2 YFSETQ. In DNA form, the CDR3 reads TGCGCCAGCAGCTTGTTGCCTAGCGGGAGTAATGAGCAGTTCTTC. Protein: CASSLLPSGSNEQFF. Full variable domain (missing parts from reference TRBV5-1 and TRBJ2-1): KAGVTQTPRYLIKTRGQQVTLSCSPISGHRSVSWYQQTPGQGLQFLFEYFSETQRNKGNFPGRFSGRQFSNSRSEMNVSTLELGDSALYLCASSLLPSGSNEQFFGPGTRLTVL.

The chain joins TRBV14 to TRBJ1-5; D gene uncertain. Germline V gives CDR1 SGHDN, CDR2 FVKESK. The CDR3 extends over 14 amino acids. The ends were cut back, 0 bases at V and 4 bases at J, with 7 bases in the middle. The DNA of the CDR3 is TGTGCCAGCAGCCAAGATGAGGGAAATCAGCCCCAGCATTTT. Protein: CASSQDEGNQPQHF.

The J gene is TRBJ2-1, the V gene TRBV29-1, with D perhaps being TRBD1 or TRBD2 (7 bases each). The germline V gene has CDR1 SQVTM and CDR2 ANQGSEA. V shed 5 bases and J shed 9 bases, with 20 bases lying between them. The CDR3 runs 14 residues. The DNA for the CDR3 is TGCAGCGTTTCCCCAGGGGGAGGGCAGGCTGAGCAGTTCTTC. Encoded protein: CSVSPGGGQAEQFF.

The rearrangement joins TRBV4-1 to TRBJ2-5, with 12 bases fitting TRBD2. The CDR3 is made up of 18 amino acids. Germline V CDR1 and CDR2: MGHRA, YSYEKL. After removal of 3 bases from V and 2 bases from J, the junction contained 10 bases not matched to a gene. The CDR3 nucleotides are TGCGCCAGCAGCCAGGCATCGACTAGCGGGAGCGGACAAGAGACCCAGTACTTC. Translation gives CASSQASTSGSGQETQYF.

CDR3 DNA: TGTGCCAGCCTGCCCCGCGGGACTAGCGACGACAATGAGCAGTTCTTC. It codes for CASLPRGTSDDNEQFF. The V and J genes are TRBV7-9 and TRBJ2-1, with 10 bases matching TRBD2. J was trimmed by 5 bases and V by 8 bases; bases with no gene match: 12. The CDR3 length is 16 residues. Germline CDR1 and CDR2: SEHNR and FQNEAQ (reference sequence).

DNA for the CDR3: TGTGCCAGCAGTCTAGAGGTAGTCCTCGAGCAGTACTTC. This gives the protein CASSLEVVLEQYF. The chain uses TRBV7-2 and TRBJ2-7; D not certain. Germline values: CDR1 SGHTA, CDR2 FQGNSA. The CDR3 consists of 13 residues. Trimming cost V 6 bases and J 6 bases, with 15 bases left between them.

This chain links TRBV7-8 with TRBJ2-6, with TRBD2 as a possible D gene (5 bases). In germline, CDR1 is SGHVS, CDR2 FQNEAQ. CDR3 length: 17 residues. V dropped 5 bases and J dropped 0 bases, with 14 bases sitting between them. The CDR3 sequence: CASSHGRAVSGANVLTF. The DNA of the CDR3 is TGTGCCAGCAGCCACGGGCGGGCCGTCTCTGGGGCCAACGTCCTGACTTTC.

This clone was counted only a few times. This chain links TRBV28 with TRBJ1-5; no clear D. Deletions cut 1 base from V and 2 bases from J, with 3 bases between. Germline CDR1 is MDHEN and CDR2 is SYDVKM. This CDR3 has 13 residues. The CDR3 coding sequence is TGTGCCAGCAGTTTATCGCGCAATCAGCCCCAGCATTTT. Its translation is CASSLSRNQPQHF.

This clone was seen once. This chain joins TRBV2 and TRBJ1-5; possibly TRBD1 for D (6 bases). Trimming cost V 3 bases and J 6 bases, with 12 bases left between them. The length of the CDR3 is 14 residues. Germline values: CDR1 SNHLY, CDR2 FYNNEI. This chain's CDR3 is CASSDTGAPQPQHF. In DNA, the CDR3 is TGTGCCAGCAGTGATACGGGGGCCCCTCAGCCCCAGCATTTT. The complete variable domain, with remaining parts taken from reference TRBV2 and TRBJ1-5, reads EPEVTQTPSHQVTQMGQEVILRCVPISNHLYFYWYRQILGQKVEFLVSFYNNEISEKSEIFDDQFSVERPDGSNFTLKIRSTKLEDSAMYFCASSDTGAPQPQHFGDGTRLSIL.

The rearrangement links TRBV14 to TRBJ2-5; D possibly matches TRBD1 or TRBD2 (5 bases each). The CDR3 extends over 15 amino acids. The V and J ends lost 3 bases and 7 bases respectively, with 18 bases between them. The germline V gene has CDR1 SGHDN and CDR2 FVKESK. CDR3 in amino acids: CASSHPWGTPGTQYF. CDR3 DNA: TGTGCCAGCAGCCACCCTTGGGGGACCCCAGGGACCCAGTACTTC. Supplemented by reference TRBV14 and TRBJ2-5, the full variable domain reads EAGVTQFPSHSVIEKGQTVTLRCDPISGHDNLYWYRRVMGKEIKFLLHFVKESKQDESGMPNNRFLAERTGGTYSTLKVQPAELEDSGVYFCASSHPWGTPGTQYFGPGTRLLVL.

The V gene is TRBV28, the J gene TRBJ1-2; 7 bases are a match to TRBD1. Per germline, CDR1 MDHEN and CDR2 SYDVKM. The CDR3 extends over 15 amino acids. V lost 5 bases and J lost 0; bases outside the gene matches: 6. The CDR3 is CASSRQGWANYGYTF. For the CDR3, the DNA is TGTGCCAGCAGTAGACAGGGATGGGCTAACTATGGCTACACCTTC.

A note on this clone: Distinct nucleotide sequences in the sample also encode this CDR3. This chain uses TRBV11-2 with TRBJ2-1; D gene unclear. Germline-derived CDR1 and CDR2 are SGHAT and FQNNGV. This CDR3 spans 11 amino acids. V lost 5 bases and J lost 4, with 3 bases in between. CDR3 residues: CASSPYNEQFF. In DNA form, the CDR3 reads TGTGCCAGCAGCCCTTACAATGAGCAGTTCTTC.

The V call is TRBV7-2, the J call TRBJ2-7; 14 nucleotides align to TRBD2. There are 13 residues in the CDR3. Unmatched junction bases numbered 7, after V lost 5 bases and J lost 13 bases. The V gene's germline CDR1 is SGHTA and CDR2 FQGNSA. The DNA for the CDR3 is TGTGCCAGCAGCACGGGACTAGCGGGAGTTCTATACTTC. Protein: CASSTGLAGVLYF. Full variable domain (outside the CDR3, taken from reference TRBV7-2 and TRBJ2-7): GAGVSQSPSNKVTEKGKDVELRCDPISGHTALYWYRQSLGQGLEFLIYFQGNSAPDKSGLPSDRFSAERTGGSVSTLTIQRTQQEDSAVYLCASSTGLAGVLYFGPGTRLTVT.

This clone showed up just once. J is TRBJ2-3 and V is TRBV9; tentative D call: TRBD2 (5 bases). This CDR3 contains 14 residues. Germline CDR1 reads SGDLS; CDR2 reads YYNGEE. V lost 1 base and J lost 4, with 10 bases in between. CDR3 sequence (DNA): TGTGCCAGCAGCGTATGGGAGTCCGCAGATACGCAGTATTTT. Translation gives CASSVWESADTQYF.

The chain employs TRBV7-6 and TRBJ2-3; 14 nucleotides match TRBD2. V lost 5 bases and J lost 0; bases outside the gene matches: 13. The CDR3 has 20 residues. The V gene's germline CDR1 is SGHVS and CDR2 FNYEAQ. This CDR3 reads CASSQRILGLAGESTDTQYF. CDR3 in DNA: TGTGCCAGCAGCCAGAGGATACTGGGACTAGCGGGAGAGAGCACAGATACGCAGTATTTT.

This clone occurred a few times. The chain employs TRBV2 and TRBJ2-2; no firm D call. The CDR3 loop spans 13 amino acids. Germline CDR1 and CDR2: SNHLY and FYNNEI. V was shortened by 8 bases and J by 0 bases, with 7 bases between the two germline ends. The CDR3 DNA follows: TGTGCCAGCTGCGAGGCGAACACCGGGGAGCTGTTTTTT. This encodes CASCEANTGELFF.

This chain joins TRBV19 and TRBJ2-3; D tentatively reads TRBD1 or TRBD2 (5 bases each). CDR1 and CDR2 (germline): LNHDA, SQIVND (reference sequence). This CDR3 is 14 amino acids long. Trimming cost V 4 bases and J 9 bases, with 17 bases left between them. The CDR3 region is CASSNRDASWTQYF. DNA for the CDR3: TGTGCCAGTAGTAACCGGGACGCTAGTTGGACGCAGTATTTT.

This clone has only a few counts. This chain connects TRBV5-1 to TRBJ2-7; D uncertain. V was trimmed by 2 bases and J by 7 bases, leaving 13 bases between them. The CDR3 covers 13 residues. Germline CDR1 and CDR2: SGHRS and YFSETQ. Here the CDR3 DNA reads TGCGCCAGCAGCTTCACACAGCCAAGGGAGCAGTACTTC. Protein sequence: CASSFTQPREQYF.

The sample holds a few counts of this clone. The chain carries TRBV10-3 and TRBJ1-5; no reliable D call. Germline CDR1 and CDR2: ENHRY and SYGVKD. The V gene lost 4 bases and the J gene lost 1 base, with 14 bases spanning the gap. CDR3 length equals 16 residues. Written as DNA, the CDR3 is TGTGCCATCAGTGTTGGAGCCACCTCGAGCAATCAGCCCCAGCATTTT. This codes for CAISVGATSSNQPQHF.

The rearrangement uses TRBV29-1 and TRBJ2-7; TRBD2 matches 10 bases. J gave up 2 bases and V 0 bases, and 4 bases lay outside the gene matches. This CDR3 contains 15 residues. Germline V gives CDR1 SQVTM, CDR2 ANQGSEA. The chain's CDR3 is CSVEDPLAGTYEQYF. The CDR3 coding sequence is TGCAGCGTTGAAGATCCACTAGCGGGGACCTACGAGCAGTACTTC.

The CDR3 DNA reads as TGTGCCATCAGTCAGGGGGGAAACTCCTACAATGAGCAGTTCTTC. This encodes CAISQGGNSYNEQFF. The V gene is TRBV10-3, the J gene TRBJ2-1; maybe TRBD1 (7 bases). The germline V and J ends were trimmed by 5 bases and 0 bases, with 11 bases remaining between them. The germline CDR1 and CDR2 sequences are ENHRY and SYGVKD. The length of the CDR3 is 15 residues.

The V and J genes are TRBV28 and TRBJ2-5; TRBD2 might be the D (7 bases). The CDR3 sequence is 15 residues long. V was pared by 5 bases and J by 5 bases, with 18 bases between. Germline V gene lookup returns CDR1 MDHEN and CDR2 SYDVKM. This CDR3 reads CASSPPGGLRETQYF. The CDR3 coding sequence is TGTGCCAGCAGTCCGCCCGGGGGGCTCAGGGAGACCCAGTACTTC.

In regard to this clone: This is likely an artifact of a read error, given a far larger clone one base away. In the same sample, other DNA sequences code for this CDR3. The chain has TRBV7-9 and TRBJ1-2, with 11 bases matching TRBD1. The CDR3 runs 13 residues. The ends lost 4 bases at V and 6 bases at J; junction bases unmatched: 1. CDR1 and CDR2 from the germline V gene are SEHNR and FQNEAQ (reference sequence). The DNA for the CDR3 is TGTGCCAGCAGCTCGGGACAGGGGGATGGCTACACCTTC. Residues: CASSSGQGDGYTF.

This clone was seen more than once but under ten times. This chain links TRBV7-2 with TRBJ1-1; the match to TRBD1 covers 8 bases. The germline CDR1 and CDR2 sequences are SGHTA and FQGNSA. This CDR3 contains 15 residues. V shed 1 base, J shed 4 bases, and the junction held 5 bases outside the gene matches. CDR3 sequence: CASSLVGTGGTEAFF. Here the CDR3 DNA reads TGTGCCAGCAGCTTAGTTGGAACAGGGGGCACTGAAGCTTTCTTT.

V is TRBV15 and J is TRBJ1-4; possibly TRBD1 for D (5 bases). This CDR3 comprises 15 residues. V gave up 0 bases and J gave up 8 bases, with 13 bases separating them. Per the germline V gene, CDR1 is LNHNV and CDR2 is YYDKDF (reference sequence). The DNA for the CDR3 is TGTGCCACCAGCAGAGAGGCGGGGGGTGAGGAAAAACTGTTTTTT. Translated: CATSREAGGEEKLFF.

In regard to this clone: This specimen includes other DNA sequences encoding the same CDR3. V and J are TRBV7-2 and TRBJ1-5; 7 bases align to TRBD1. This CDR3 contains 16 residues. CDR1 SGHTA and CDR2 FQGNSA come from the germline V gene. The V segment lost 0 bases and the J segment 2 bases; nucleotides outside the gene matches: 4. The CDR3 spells CASSLAGGSGNQPQHF. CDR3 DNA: TGTGCCAGCAGCTTAGCAGGGGGCTCAGGCAATCAGCCCCAGCATTTT. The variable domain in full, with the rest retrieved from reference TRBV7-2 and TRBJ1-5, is GAGVSQSPSNKVTEKGKDVELRCDPISGHTALYWYRQSLGQGLEFLIYFQGNSAPDKSGLPSDRFSAERTGGSVSTLTIQRTQQEDSAVYLCASSLAGGSGNQPQHFGDGTRLSIL.

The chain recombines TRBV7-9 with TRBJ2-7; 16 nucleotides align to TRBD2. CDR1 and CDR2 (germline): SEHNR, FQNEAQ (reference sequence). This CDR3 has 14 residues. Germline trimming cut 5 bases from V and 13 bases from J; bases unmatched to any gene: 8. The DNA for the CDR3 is TGTGCCAGCAGCCCGGGGACTAGCGGGAGGGAGGTATACTTC. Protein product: CASSPGTSGREVYF.

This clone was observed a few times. CDR3 sequence reads: CASKRGTEAFF. The CDR3 DNA follows: TGTGCCAGTAAGAGGGGCACTGAAGCTTTCTTT. The chain joins TRBV2 to TRBJ1-1; D may be TRBD1 (5 bases). V dropped 9 bases and J dropped 4 bases, with 9 bases sitting between them. There are 11 residues in the CDR3. Germline CDR1 SNHLY, CDR2 FYNNEI.

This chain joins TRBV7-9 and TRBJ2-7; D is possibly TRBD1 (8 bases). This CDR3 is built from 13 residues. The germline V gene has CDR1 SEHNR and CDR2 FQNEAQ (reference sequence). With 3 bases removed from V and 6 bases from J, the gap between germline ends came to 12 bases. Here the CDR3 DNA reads TGTGCCAGCAGCTTGGACAGGGAGGGCGAGCAGTACTTC. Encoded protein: CASSLDREGEQYF.